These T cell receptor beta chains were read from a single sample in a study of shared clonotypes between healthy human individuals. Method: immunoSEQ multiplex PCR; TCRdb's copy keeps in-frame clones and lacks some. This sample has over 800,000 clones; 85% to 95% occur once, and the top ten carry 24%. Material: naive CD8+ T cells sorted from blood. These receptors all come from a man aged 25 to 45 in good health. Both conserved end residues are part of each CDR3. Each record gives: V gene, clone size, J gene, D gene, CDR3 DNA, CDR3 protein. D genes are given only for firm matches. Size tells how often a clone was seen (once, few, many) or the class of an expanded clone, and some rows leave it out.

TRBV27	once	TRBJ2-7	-	TGTGCCAGCAGATCGGGAGTGTCCTACGAGCAGTACTTC	CASRSGVSYEQYF
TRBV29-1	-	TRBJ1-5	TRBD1	TGCAGCGTTGAGGAGGGCAGGGGGCATGAGTGGAGCAATCAGCCCCAGCATTTT	CSVEEGRGHEWSNQPQHF
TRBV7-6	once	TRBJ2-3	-	TGTGCCAGCAGCCCAGCTTCAGGGCAAACAGATACGCAGTATTTT	CASSPASGQTDTQYF
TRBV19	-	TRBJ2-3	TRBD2	TGTGCCAGTAGTACTGGACTAGCGGTGGGCACAGATACGCAGTATTTT	CASSTGLAVGTDTQYF
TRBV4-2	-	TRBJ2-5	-	TGTGCCAGCAGCAAAGCGGCTGGGGGGGAGACCCAGTACTTC	CASSKAAGGETQYF
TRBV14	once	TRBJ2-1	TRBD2	TGTGCCAGCAGCCAATTAGCGGGGAGCTCCTACAATGAGCAGTTCTTC	CASSQLAGSSYNEQFF
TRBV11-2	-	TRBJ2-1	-	TGTGCCAGCAGGACCCCCCAGGGGGAGCGGGAGAGCTACAATGAGCAGTTCTTC	CASRTPQGERESYNEQFF
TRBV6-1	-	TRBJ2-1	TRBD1	TGTGCCAGCAGTGAAAGGACAGGGGTTGGTGGTGAGCAGTTCTTC	CASSERTGVGGEQFF
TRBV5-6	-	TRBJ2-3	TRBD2	TGTGCCAGCAGCGTACCGACCGTGATTCTAGCGGGAGGCGCAGATACGCAGTATTTT	CASSVPTVILAGGADTQYF
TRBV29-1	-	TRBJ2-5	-	TGCAGCGTTGAACCAAAACGGCCACATGAGACCCAGTACTTC	CSVEPKRPHETQYF
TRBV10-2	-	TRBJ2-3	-	TGCGCCAGCAGTGAGAGGGCTACTGGGCCAGATACGCAGTATTTT	CASSERATGPDTQYF
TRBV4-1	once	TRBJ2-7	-	TGCGCCAGCAGTTCCGGGACGGAGTTTTACGAGCAGTACTTC	CASSSGTEFYEQYF
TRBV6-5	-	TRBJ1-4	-	TGTGCCAGCAGTTACTCTCTTGGTGCAACTAATGAAAAACTGTTTTTT	CASSYSLGATNEKLFF
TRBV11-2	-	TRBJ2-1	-	TGTGCCAGCAGCTTCGGCACAGGGACCTACAATGAGCAGTTCTTC	CASSFGTGTYNEQFF
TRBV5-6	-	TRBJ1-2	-	TGTGCCAGCAGCTTGGGATCCGGGGCGGGCTACACCTTC	CASSLGSGAGYTF
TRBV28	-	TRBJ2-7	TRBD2	TGTGCCAGCAGTTTATTGGCCACTACGGGGGGGGCTTACGACGAGCAGTACTTC	CASSLLATTGGAYDEQYF
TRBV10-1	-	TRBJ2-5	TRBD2	TGCGCCAGCAGTGCTGGGACTAGCGGGAGGTTGGAGACCCAGTACTTC	CASSAGTSGRLETQYF
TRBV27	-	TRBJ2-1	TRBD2	TGTGCCAGCAGTTCAGGACTAGCGGGAGAGTACTACAATGAGCAGTTCTTC	CASSSGLAGEYYNEQFF
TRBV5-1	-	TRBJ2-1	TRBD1	TGCGCCAGCAGCTTGGGGACAGGGAACAATGAGCAGTTCTTC	CASSLGTGNNEQFF
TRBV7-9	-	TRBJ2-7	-	TGTGCCAGCAGCGACACCCTTCGAGTCGACGAGCAGTACTTC	CASSDTLRVDEQYF
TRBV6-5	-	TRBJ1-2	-	TGTGCCAGCAGCCCCCGGGGTTGGGGTGACTATGGCTACACCTTC	CASSPRGWGDYGYTF
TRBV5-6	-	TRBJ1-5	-	TGTGCCAGCAGCTGGGCCGGGGGTCAGCCCCAGCATTTT	CASSWAGGQPQHF
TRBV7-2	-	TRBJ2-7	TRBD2	TGTGCCAGCAGCCAACTAGCGGGAGTGGTCGAGCAGTACTTC	CASSQLAGVVEQYF
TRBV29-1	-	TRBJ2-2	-	TGCAGCGTTGTTCTACAGGGTAGAGAAACCGGGGAGCTGTTTTTT	CSVVLQGRETGELFF
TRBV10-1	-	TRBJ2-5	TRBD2	TGCGCCAGCAGTCGGACTAGCGGGCTACAAGAGACCCAGTACTTC	CASSRTSGLQETQYF
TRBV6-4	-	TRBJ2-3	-	TGTGCCAGCAGCAAGACAGAATATACGGATACGCAGTATTTT	CASSKTEYTDTQYF
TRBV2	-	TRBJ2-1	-	TGTGCCAGCAGTGAAGCGTCATCAAGCGCCTACAATGAGCAGTTCTTC	CASSEASSSAYNEQFF
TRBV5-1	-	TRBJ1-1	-	TGCGCCAGCAGCCCGCGGACAGATAACACTGAAGCTTTCTTT	CASSPRTDNTEAFF
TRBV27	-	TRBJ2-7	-	TGTGCCAGCAGTCCGAATCTATCCTACGAGCAGTACTTC	CASSPNLSYEQYF
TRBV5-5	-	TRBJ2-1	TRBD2	TGTGCCAGCAGATCCGGGACTAGCGGGCACAATGAGCAGTTCTTC	CASRSGTSGHNEQFF
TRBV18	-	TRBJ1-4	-	TGTGCCAGCTCACCTTTACCGGGGGAAAGAACTAATGAAAAACTGTTTTTT	CASSPLPGERTNEKLFF
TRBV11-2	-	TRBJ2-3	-	TGTGCCAGCAGCTTACGTCCTTCTAGCGAAGTGGATACGCAGTATTTT	CASSLRPSSEVDTQYF